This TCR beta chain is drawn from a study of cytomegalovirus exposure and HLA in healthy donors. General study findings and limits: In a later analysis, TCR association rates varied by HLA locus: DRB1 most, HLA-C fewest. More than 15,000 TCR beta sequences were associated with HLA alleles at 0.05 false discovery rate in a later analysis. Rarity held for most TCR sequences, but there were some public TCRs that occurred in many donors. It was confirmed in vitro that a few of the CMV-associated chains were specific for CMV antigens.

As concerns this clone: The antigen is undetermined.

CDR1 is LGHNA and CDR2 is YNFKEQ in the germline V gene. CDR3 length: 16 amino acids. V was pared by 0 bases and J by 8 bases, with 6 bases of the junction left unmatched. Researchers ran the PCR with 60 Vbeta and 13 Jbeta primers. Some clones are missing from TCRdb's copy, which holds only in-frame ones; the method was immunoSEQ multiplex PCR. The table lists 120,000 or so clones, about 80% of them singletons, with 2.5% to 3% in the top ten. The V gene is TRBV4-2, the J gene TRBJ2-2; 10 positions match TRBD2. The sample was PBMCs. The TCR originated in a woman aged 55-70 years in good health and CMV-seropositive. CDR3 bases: TGTGCCAGCAGCCAAGATGTTGGTAGCGGGAGGGGGGAGCTGTTTTTT. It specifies CASSQDVGSGRGELFF.